Below, 4 T cell receptor beta chains from the same sample are listed, as sequenced in a study of identical twins. TCRdb reprocessed the 5' RACE reads with MiXCR, giving one entry per CDR3 protein. This table has roughly 260,000 distinct CDR3 sequences, over 11% appearing once. Sample: memory (CD45RO+) T cells sorted from blood. The origin of the receptors is a woman younger than 30 in good health.

The chain combines TRBV3-1 with TRBJ2-2; D gene unclear. The CDR3 runs 14 residues. The germline V gene has CDR1 LGHDT and CDR2 YNNKEL (reference sequence). Trimming cost V 0 bases and J 10 bases, with 12 bases left between them. The CDR3 sequence is CASSQEGMGQELFF. CDR3 coding DNA: TGTGCCAGCAGCCAAGAGGGCATGGGTCAGGAGCTGTTTTTT.

This clonotype was seen a handful of times. V and J are TRBV6-2 or TRBV6-3 and TRBJ2-2; D is uncertain. This CDR3 region has 12 residues. Per the germline V gene, CDR1 is MNHEY and CDR2 is SVGEGT. V shed 7 bases and J shed 2 bases, with 5 bases lying between them. The CDR3 loop reads CASKGNTGELFF. The CDR3 DNA reads TGTGCCAGCAAGGGTAACACCGGGGAGCTGTTTTTT.

The V gene is TRBV18, the J gene TRBJ2-2; possibly TRBD2 for D (6 bases). Trimming removed 3 bases at V and 6 bases at J, with 11 bases between. CDR1 KGHSH and CDR2 LQKENI come from the germline V gene. This CDR3 is 14 amino acids long. The DNA of the CDR3 is TGTGCCAGCTCACCGAGGACTAACTCCGGGGAGCTGTTTTTT. It translates to CASSPRTNSGELFF.

The chain is built from TRBV7-8 and TRBJ2-7, with 8 bases fitting TRBD1. With V trimmed by 6 bases and J by 4 bases, 23 bases remained unmatched. Per germline, CDR1 SGHVS and CDR2 FQNEAQ. The CDR3 loop spans 19 amino acids. The CDR3, as DNA: TGTGCCAGCAGACCAGGACAGGGATCGATTCGACTTTTGGGGTACGAGCAGTACTTC. Amino acids: CASRPGQGSIRLLGYEQYF.